The rows below give T cell receptor beta chains drawn from one sample of a study of siplizumab effects on memory and regulatory T cells. Profiled with immunoSEQ multiplex PCR; TCRdb holds only in-frame clones, not every one. The sample yields tens of thousands of clones, approximately 82% seen once. The sample was memory CD4+ T cells sorted from blood. These receptors were taken from a human donor in good health. Each CDR3 is given with its conserved first and last residue. The D gene is left open where the match is weak. Size is stated for part of the rows, as once, few or many counts, or as a class when the clone is expanded.

CDR3 length,V gene,D gene,clone size,J gene,CDR3 DNA,CDR3 protein
16,TRBV5-4,NA,medium-sized,TRBJ1-3,TGTGCCAGCAGCTTGGGTTCGGCACCGCCGCAAAACACCATATATTTT,CASSLGSAPPQNTIYF
15,TRBV5-1,TRBD1,NA,TRBJ2-7,TGCGCCAGCAGCCAGCCCGGGACAGGGGGTAACGAGCAGTACTTC,CASSQPGTGGNEQYF
16,TRBV7-2,TRBD2,NA,TRBJ2-2,TGTGCCAGCAGCTTTACTAGCGGGGGGACCACCGGGGAGCTGTTTTTT,CASSFTSGGTTGELFF
11,TRBV2,NA,NA,TRBJ2-3,TGTGCCAGCAGTAGCACAGATACGCAGTATTTT,CASSSTDTQYF
14,TRBV5-1,NA,NA,TRBJ2-2,TGCGCCAGCAGCTTGAACACCTACACCGGGGAGCTGTTTTTT,CASSLNTYTGELFF
12,TRBV13,NA,NA,TRBJ2-7,TGTGCCAGCAGCTTAGTTGGGCACGAGCAGTACTTC,CASSLVGHEQYF
14,TRBV5-6,NA,NA,TRBJ1-3,TGTGCCAGCAGCTTGCCGGGTTTATCAAACACCATATATTTT,CASSLPGLSNTIYF
14,TRBV27,NA,few,TRBJ1-2,TGTGCCAGCGGGGGGCCAGGGTACACGCGGGGCTACACCTTC,CASGGPGYTRGYTF
14,TRBV5-1,TRBD1,NA,TRBJ2-2,TGCGCCAGCAGCCCCGCGACAGGGAACGGGGAGCTGTTTTTT,CASSPATGNGELFF
13,TRBV7-8,NA,once,TRBJ2-7,TGTGCCAGCAGCTTAAATACAGCCTACGAGCAGTACTTC,CASSLNTAYEQYF
15,TRBV7-8,TRBD2,few,TRBJ2-7,TGTGCCAGCAGGGGGGGAGCGGGAGGGCCTTTCGAGCAGTACTTC,CASRGGAGGPFEQYF
17,TRBV5-1,NA,NA,TRBJ2-5,TGCGCCAGCAGCTATTTTATGCAGGGGACTTCCTCGGAGACCCAGTACTTC,CASSYFMQGTSSETQYF
11,TRBV6-5,NA,NA,TRBJ2-1,TGTGCCAGCAAGGCCCGGAAAGAGCAGTTCTTC,CASKARKEQFF
15,TRBV6-5,NA,NA,TRBJ1-6,TGTGCCAGCACTACGCAGGGTCCATCTCGCTCACCCCTCCACTTT,CASTTQGPSRSPLHF
12,TRBV27,NA,few,TRBJ2-7,TGTGCCAGCAGTTTGCTAGACTACGAGCAGTACTTC,CASSLLDYEQYF
13,TRBV2,NA,NA,TRBJ2-5,TGTGCCAGCAGTGGGGCGGCTGGGGAGACCCAGTACTTC,CASSGAAGETQYF
14,TRBV6-5,TRBD1,NA,TRBJ1-2,TGTGCCAGCAGTGCGACAGGGGATTATAATGGCTACACCTTC,CASSATGDYNGYTF
14,TRBV11-2,TRBD2,NA,TRBJ2-7,TGTGCCAGCGGCCCCAGCGGGGGGTCCTACGAGCAGTACTTC,CASGPSGGSYEQYF
14,TRBV6-5,TRBD1,once,TRBJ1-1,TGTGCCAGCAGGACGACAGGGCTCTTCACTGAAGCTTTCTTT,CASRTTGLFTEAFF
15,TRBV6-5,TRBD1,once,TRBJ2-7,TGTGCCAGCAGTTACCGGGACAGGGGGCCCTACGAGCAGTACTTC,CASSYRDRGPYEQYF
16,TRBV11-3,NA,few,TRBJ2-3,TGTGCCAGCAGCCCGGGACTTCAACCTAGCACAGATACGCAGTATTTT,CASSPGLQPSTDTQYF
14,TRBV7-2,NA,NA,TRBJ1-5,TGTGCCACCTCAAACGAGCCTCTTAATCAGCCCCAGCATTTT,CATSNEPLNQPQHF
15,TRBV18,NA,NA,TRBJ1-1,TGTGCCAGCTCACCACCGAGGTCGGCGGGGACTGAAGCTTTCTTT,CASSPPRSAGTEAFF
14,TRBV4-1,TRBD1,once,TRBJ1-2,TGCGCCAGCAGCCAGCTGGGACAGAACTATGGCTACACCTTC,CASSQLGQNYGYTF
13,TRBV5-1,TRBD1,NA,TRBJ1-2,TGCGCCAGCAGCCCACAGGGGGACTATGGCTACACCTTC,CASSPQGDYGYTF
13,TRBV29-1,TRBD1,NA,TRBJ1-3,TGCAGCGTTGGAACAGGGGTTGGAAACACCATATATTTT,CSVGTGVGNTIYF
13,TRBV19,NA,NA,TRBJ2-4,TGTGCCAGTAGTACCCCCCCCGGCAGGGCTCAGTACTTC,CASSTPPGRAQYF
15,TRBV7-2,TRBD2,once,TRBJ2-1,TGTGCCAGCAGCCACACGGGGGAGGGACTACTTGAGCAGTTCTTC,CASSHTGEGLLEQFF
13,TRBV7-9,TRBD2,NA,TRBJ2-5,TGTGCCAGCAGCCTACTAGCGCGGGAGACCCAGTACTTC,CASSLLARETQYF
15,TRBV6-5,TRBD1,NA,TRBJ2-1,TGTGCCAGCAGCCGGACAGGGGCAGGGTACAATGAGCAGTTCTTC,CASSRTGAGYNEQFF
16,TRBV11-2,TRBD2,NA,TRBJ2-3,TGTGCCAGCAGCTTCCCTAAGGCGGGAGGAGGCGATACGCAGTATTTT,CASSFPKAGGGDTQYF
14,TRBV2,NA,NA,TRBJ1-1,TGTGCCAGCAGGGGCCTTAAGGGGGGCACTGAAGCTTTCTTT,CASRGLKGGTEAFF
13,TRBV11-1,NA,NA,TRBJ1-1,TGTGCCAGCAGCCTAGCTTGGGGCACTGAAGCTTTCTTT,CASSLAWGTEAFF
17,TRBV7-8,NA,NA,TRBJ2-7,TGTGCCAGCAGCTTATGGAGTGGGAGAACCCGCTCCTACGAGCAGTACTTC,CASSLWSGRTRSYEQYF
12,TRBV5-6,NA,NA,TRBJ2-7,TGTGCCAGCAGCATGCTTGGCTACGAGCAGTACTTC,CASSMLGYEQYF
15,TRBV7-9,TRBD1,NA,TRBJ2-1,TGTGCCAGCAGCCCGGACAGGGGCCCCTACAATGAGCAGTTCTTC,CASSPDRGPYNEQFF
15,TRBV2,TRBD2,NA,TRBJ2-5,TGTGCCAGCAGCTCTTCGGGGCAGCGGGGGGGGACCCAGTACTTC,CASSSSGQRGGTQYF
16,TRBV9,NA,NA,TRBJ2-1,TGTGCCAGCAGCCCGCGGCTTTACGGCTCCTACAATGAGCAGTTCTTC,CASSPRLYGSYNEQFF
15,TRBV7-9,NA,NA,TRBJ2-1,TGTGCCAGCAGCTTAAGGGACGCTAAACCCGGTGAGCAGTTCTTC,CASSLRDAKPGEQFF
14,TRBV6-1,TRBD2,NA,TRBJ2-3,TGTGCCAGCATTCCGAGCGGGAGAACAGATACGCAGTATTTT,CASIPSGRTDTQYF
14,TRBV6-1,TRBD1,NA,TRBJ2-2,TGTGCCAGTCGGACAGGGGGCGATAGCGGGGAGCTGTTTTTT,CASRTGGDSGELFF
14,TRBV7-2,NA,NA,TRBJ2-1,TGTGCCAGCAGCCCTGGGGGACAAATCAATGAGCAGTTCTTC,CASSPGGQINEQFF
12,TRBV28,NA,NA,TRBJ1-5,TGTGCCAGCAACCCAGTAAATCAGCCCCAGCATTTT,CASNPVNQPQHF